This entry lists 27 T cell receptor beta chains sequenced from one sample in a study of blood T cell repertoires in COVID-19 (dated by TCRdb to 2018 to 2020). Libraries were built with the immunoSEQ multiplex PCR assay. TCRdb obtained this table from immuneACCESS and retained in-frame rearrangements with V and J assigned. These tables miss some clones; where compared with another copy, unresolved V genes account for less than half of the shortfall, and the remainder is unexplained. Here the sample has 190,000 or so clones; roughly four fifths occur a single time. The top ten constitute about a tenth of the sample. Sequencing was done on a sample of PBMCs or T cells enriched from blood (not recorded which). All receptors come from a man in his forties or fifties who had recovered from COVID-19.

The chain employs TRBV12-3 or TRBV12-4 and TRBJ1-5; D not resolved. V was clipped by 6 bases and J by 3 bases, with 9 bases between them. The CDR3 spans 13 residues. The CDR3 region has the DNA TGTGCCAGCAGCAACAACGTCAATCAGCCCCAGCATTTT. Translating it yields CASSNNVNQPQHF.

The chain combines TRBV30 with TRBJ1-1, with D hard to call. This CDR3 is 13 amino acids long. The germline gives CDR1 GTSNPN, CDR2 SVGIG (reference sequence). V lost 2 bases and J lost 3, with 10 bases in between. This CDR3 reads CAWSLQIHTEAFF. In DNA, the CDR3 is TGTGCCTGGAGTTTACAAATCCACACTGAAGCTTTCTTT.

This clone showed up just a few times. V is TRBV9 and J is TRBJ2-7; D gene unclear. CDR1 is SGDLS, CDR2 YYNGEE, per germline. The CDR3 extends over 15 amino acids. V was shortened by 4 bases and J by 0 bases, with 14 bases between the two germline ends. The DNA of the CDR3 is TGTGCCAGCAGCCCTCCGGCGGCCCCCTCCTACGAGCAGTACTTC. Translated, it gives CASSPPAAPSYEQYF.

The V and J genes are TRBV4-2 and TRBJ2-6; the D gene is possibly TRBD2 (5 bases). Trimming stripped 5 bases from V and 1 base from J, with 18 bases between. The CDR3 has 18 amino acids. The germline gives CDR1 LGHNA, CDR2 YNFKEQ. The CDR3: CASSYTGIQGSGANVLTF. CDR3 nucleotide sequence: TGTGCCAGCAGCTACACCGGGATCCAAGGGTCTGGGGCCAACGTCCTGACTTTC.

The chain joins TRBV2 to TRBJ2-4, with 7 positions matching TRBD1. The V gene's germline CDR1 is SNHLY and CDR2 FYNNEI. V gave up 8 bases and J gave up 0 bases; unmatched junction bases: 10. The CDR3 runs to 16 residues. The CDR3 spells CASQTQGSIAKNIQYF. The DNA of the CDR3 is TGTGCCAGCCAAACACAGGGGTCTATAGCCAAAAACATTCAGTACTTC. The variable domain in full, with the rest retrieved from reference TRBV2 and TRBJ2-4, is EPEVTQTPSHQVTQMGQEVILRCVPISNHLYFYWYRQILGQKVEFLVSFYNNEISEKSEIFDDQFSVERPDGSNFTLKIRSTKLEDSAMYFCASQTQGSIAKNIQYFGAGTRLSVL.

The chain recombines TRBV14 with TRBJ2-3, with 8 nucleotides matching TRBD1. V lost 4 bases, J lost 2 bases, and 5 bases stayed unmatched. Germline V gene sequence: CDR1 SGHDN, CDR2 FVKESK. This CDR3 spans 15 amino acids. CDR3 loop: CASSLGQGYTDTQYF. The DNA of the CDR3 is TGTGCCAGCAGCCTCGGACAGGGCTACACAGATACGCAGTATTTT.

V gene TRBV10-1 combines with J gene TRBJ2-2; D perhaps matches TRBD2 (6 bases). Trimming took 2 bases from V and 8 from J, leaving 15 bases between them. CDR1 is WNHNN, CDR2 SYGVQD, per germline (reference sequence). This CDR3 comprises 15 residues. The CDR3 DNA reads as TGCGCCAGCAGTGAGCTGGGACCTGGAGGGGGGGAGCTGTTTTTT. It encodes CASSELGPGGGELFF.

The chain recombines TRBV29-1 with TRBJ2-7, with a weak D call TRBD1 (6 bases). This CDR3 region has 13 residues. Between the trimmed V and J ends, which lost 4 bases and 5 bases, there was a span of 15 bases. CDR1 and CDR2 (germline): SQVTM, ANQGSEA. The CDR3 loop reads CSVAHVGANEQYF. CDR3 DNA sequence: TGCAGCGTTGCCCATGTGGGGGCGAACGAGCAGTACTTC.

This clone was observed a single time. This chain uses TRBV6-5 with TRBJ1-1, with a weak D call TRBD1 (5 bases). V was clipped by 6 bases and J by 2 bases, with 10 bases between them. CDR3 length equals 13 residues. Germline assignment: CDR1 MNHEY and CDR2 SVGAGI. The CDR3 DNA reads TGTGCCAGCAGGCTACAGGTTAACACTGAAGCTTTCTTT. It encodes CASRLQVNTEAFF.

A single count supports this clone. The chain links TRBV7-9 to TRBJ1-5; no clear D gene. This CDR3 comprises 13 residues. The ends were cut back, 1 base at V and 4 bases at J, with 5 bases in the middle. From germline, CDR1 is SEHNR and CDR2 FQNEAQ (reference sequence). In DNA, the CDR3 is TGTGCCAGCAGCTTAGATCGGAATCAGCCCCAGCATTTT. Protein: CASSLDRNQPQHF.

The chain couples TRBV24-1 to TRBJ1-3; maybe TRBD1 (5 bases). The CDR3 has 15 residues. Germline V gene sequence: CDR1 KGHDR, CDR2 SFDVKD. Trimming pared 3 bases from V and 2 bases from J, leaving 10 bases between. DNA for the CDR3: TGTGCCACCAGTGATGGCAGGGCCACTGGAAACACCATATATTTT. It is translated as CATSDGRATGNTIYF.

J is TRBJ2-1 and V is TRBV30; 7 bases are shared with TRBD2. Trimming removed 2 bases from V and 4 bases from J; junction bases left unmatched: 5. This CDR3 is 14 amino acids long. Germline CDR1 reads GTSNPN; CDR2 reads SVGIG (reference sequence). The CDR3 protein is CAWSLSGTYNEQFF. The CDR3 nucleotides read TGTGCCTGGAGTCTCAGCGGGACTTACAATGAGCAGTTCTTC.

The chain recombines TRBV2 with TRBJ2-5; 16 bases are a match to TRBD2. V trimming: 5 bases; J trimming: 4 bases; junction bases outside the gene matches: 7. CDR1 and CDR2 from the germline V gene are SNHLY and FYNNEI. The CDR3 length is 17 residues. Written as DNA, the CDR3 is TGTGCCAGCAGTAAAGGGACTAGCGGGGGGGCTAGAGAGACCCAGTACTTC. This gives the protein CASSKGTSGGARETQYF.

V usage is TRBV29-1 and J usage is TRBJ1-2; 8 bases match TRBD1. With V trimmed by 4 bases and J by 7 bases, 8 bases remained unmatched. CDR3 size: 13 residues. Looked up from germline, CDR1 is SQVTM and CDR2 is ANQGSEA. The CDR3 nucleotides read TGCAGCGTTGTAGCGCCAGGGGGCGTTGGCTACACCTTC. It codes for CSVVAPGGVGYTF.

V usage is TRBV18 and J usage is TRBJ2-7, with D perhaps TRBD1 (6 bases). This CDR3 comprises 14 residues. Germline V gives CDR1 KGHSH, CDR2 LQKENI. Trimming took off 3 bases at V and 0 bases at J, with 9 bases between the two ends. CDR3 DNA sequence: TGTGCCAGCTCACCGGACAGAAGCTCCTACGAGCAGTACTTC. It yields the protein CASSPDRSSYEQYF.

The chain has TRBV4-1 and TRBJ1-4; D is possibly TRBD1 (5 bases). The germline CDR1 and CDR2 sequences are MGHRA and YSYEKL. V was cut by 0 bases and J by 0 bases, with 20 bases left in between. The CDR3 length is 20 residues. The CDR3 DNA follows: TGCGCCAGCAGCCAAGAAATGGGACTGTATCGGCAGACAACTAATGAAAAACTGTTTTTT. Translating it yields CASSQEMGLYRQTTNEKLFF.

The chain recombines TRBV15 with TRBJ1-1; 8 positions match TRBD1. The germline V gene encodes CDR1 LNHNV and CDR2 YYDKDF (reference sequence). The V and J ends lost 4 bases and 6 bases, in that order; junction bases with no gene match: 16. The CDR3 has 17 amino acids. CDR3 sequence reads: CATSTPWGGTGDPEAFF. The CDR3 nucleotides read TGTGCCACCAGCACTCCTTGGGGCGGGACAGGTGATCCTGAAGCTTTCTTT.

The chain recombines TRBV11-2 with TRBJ2-5, with 10 bases that match TRBD2. J was trimmed by 5 bases and V by 2 bases; bases with no gene match: 5. The germline V gene encodes CDR1 SGHAT and CDR2 FQNNGV. The CDR3 sequence is 15 residues long. Here the CDR3 DNA reads TGTGCCAGCAGCTTACTAGCGGGAGATGAGGAGACCCAGTACTTC. Translation: CASSLLAGDEETQYF.

A few counts support this clone. The CDR3 spells CASSEESTANYGYTF. In DNA, the CDR3 is TGTGCCAGCAGTGAAGAGAGTACAGCTAACTATGGCTACACCTTC. The V call is TRBV6-1, the J call TRBJ1-2, with unresolved D. The CDR3 consists of 15 residues. Germline CDR1 is MNHNS and CDR2 is SASEGT. V was cut by 1 base and J by 0 bases, with 9 bases left in between.

The V and J genes are TRBV12-3 or TRBV12-4 and TRBJ2-3; D unresolved. The V end was cut by 4 bases, the J end by 2 bases, with 7 bases between. The CDR3 sequence is 13 residues long. The CDR3 coding sequence is TGTGCCAGCAGTTACAGAAACACAGATACGCAGTATTTT. This encodes CASSYRNTDTQYF.

This chain uses TRBV7-3 with TRBJ1-4, with a tentative D call TRBD1 (6 bases). CDR3 length: 15 amino acids. CDR1 SGHTA and CDR2 FQGTGA come from the germline V gene. V gave up 5 bases and J gave up 5 bases, with 15 bases separating them. DNA of the CDR3: TGTGCCAGCAGCCTAGGACAGCTTTCCAATGAAAAACTGTTTTTT. Amino acid sequence: CASSLGQLSNEKLFF.

This chain links TRBV18 with TRBJ2-4; unclear D gene. The germline CDR1 and CDR2 sequences are KGHSH and LQKENI. The V end lost 3 bases, the J end lost 13 bases, and 13 bases lay between the germline ends. This CDR3 is built from 12 residues. CDR3 sequence: CASSPPDGGQYF. The DNA for the CDR3 is TGTGCCAGCTCACCGCCAGATGGCGGCCAGTACTTC.

The rearrangement links TRBV19 to TRBJ2-3, with D unclear. Germline V gene lookup returns CDR1 LNHDA and CDR2 SQIVND (reference sequence). This CDR3 comprises 15 residues. V was cut by 1 base and J by 2 bases, with 10 bases left in between. The CDR3 loop is CASSIGAQSTDTQYF. The DNA for the CDR3 is TGTGCCAGTAGTATAGGAGCCCAATCCACAGATACGCAGTATTTT.

The chain has TRBV6-4 and TRBJ2-1; TRBD2 aligns across 11 bases. Germline-derived CDR1 and CDR2 are MRHNA and SNTAGT. This CDR3 is built from 15 residues. V gave up 6 bases and J gave up 4 bases; unmatched junction bases: 5. Here the CDR3 DNA reads TGTGCCAGCAGCCCTTCTAGCGGGGGGTACAATGAGCAGTTCTTC. Encoded protein: CASSPSSGGYNEQFF.

The gene calls are TRBV7-2 and TRBJ2-3; 8 nucleotides align to TRBD2. The CDR3 covers 16 residues. Germline-derived CDR1 and CDR2 are SGHTA and FQGNSA. Germline trimming cut 1 base from V and 0 bases from J; bases unmatched to any gene: 3. The CDR3 region has the DNA TGTGCCAGCAGCTTAGGGGCTAGCGGGAGCACAGATACGCAGTATTTT. Protein: CASSLGASGSTDTQYF.

The genes are TRBV29-1 and TRBJ1-4; TRBD1 agrees at 7 bases. The CDR3 has 14 residues. Germline loops: CDR1 SQVTM, CDR2 ANQGSEA. After removal of 7 bases from V and 0 bases from J, the junction contained 5 bases not matched to a gene. In DNA, the CDR3 is TGCAGCGCCCAGGGGGAGGCAACTAATGAAAAACTGTTTTTT. Its protein is CSAQGEATNEKLFF.

V usage is TRBV12-3 or TRBV12-4 and J usage is TRBJ1-2; D call uncertain. V lost 7 bases and J lost 5, with 8 bases in between. CDR3 length equals 11 residues. In DNA, the CDR3 is TGTGCCAGCACCCTACTGTATGGCTACACCTTC. Protein sequence: CASTLLYGYTF.